Each of the 32 T cell receptor beta chains below was sequenced from the same sample in a study of OX40 agonist ivuxolimab in advanced cancers. The method was immunoSEQ multiplex PCR; TCRdb's version includes in-frame clones alone and lacks a portion of them. Here the sample spans more than 95,000 clones, 92% being singletons. Sequenced material: CD4+ or CD8+ T cells sorted from blood, taken in a trial of the OX40 agonist ivuxolimab. Every receptor here comes from an adult with an advanced solid tumor such as melanoma, head and neck, liver or kidney cancer.

V and J are TRBV7-9 and TRBJ1-2, with a weak D call TRBD1 (5 bases). The CDR3 sequence is 14 residues long. Germline V gene lookup returns CDR1 SEHNR and CDR2 FQNEAQ (reference sequence). V gave up 6 bases and J gave up 5 bases, with 16 bases separating them. As DNA, the CDR3 is TGTGCCAGCAGGACCGTCGGGGGGGATTATGGCTACACCTTC. It encodes CASRTVGGDYGYTF.

This chain connects TRBV5-4 to TRBJ2-1; D is perhaps TRBD2 (5 bases). Deletions cut 4 bases from V and 6 bases from J, with 14 bases between. The V gene's germline CDR1 is SGHNT and CDR2 YYREEE (reference sequence). The CDR3 loop spans 14 amino acids. Here the CDR3 reads CASSPDSRSNEQFF. Written as DNA, the CDR3 is TGTGCCAGCAGCCCGGACTCCCGGTCCAATGAGCAGTTCTTC.

The chain couples TRBV6-4 to TRBJ2-6; the D is unclear. The CDR3 covers 15 residues. The germline CDR1 and CDR2 sequences are MRHNA and SNTAGT. V lost 1 base and J 0 bases, leaving 4 bases between the germline ends. CDR3 protein: CASSDLTSGANVLTF. The CDR3 coding sequence is TGTGCCAGCAGTGACTTGACCTCTGGGGCCAACGTCCTGACTTTC.

The chain employs TRBV7-9 and TRBJ2-5; TRBD1 or TRBD2 may be the D gene (5 bases each). The CDR3 consists of 13 residues. With 1 base removed from V and 7 bases from J, the gap between germline ends came to 10 bases. Germline V gene sequence: CDR1 SEHNR, CDR2 FQNEAQ (reference sequence). For the CDR3, the DNA is TGTGCCAGCAGCTTAGGGGGGTTGGCGACCCAGTACTTC. This sequence encodes CASSLGGLATQYF. Filled out from reference TRBV7-9 and TRBJ2-5, the complete variable domain reads DTGVSQNPRHKITKRGQNVTFRCDPISEHNRLYWYRQTLGQGPEFLTYFQNEAQLEKSRLLSDRFSAERPKGSFSTLEIQRTEQGDSAMYLCASSLGGLATQYFGPGTRLLVL.

This chain links TRBV19 with TRBJ2-1; 10 bases match TRBD1. Germline V gene sequence: CDR1 LNHDA, CDR2 SQIVND (reference sequence). This CDR3 is 15 amino acids long. V shed 4 bases and J 5 bases; nucleotides not matched to a gene: 5. The CDR3 loop reads CASSTRTGGNNEQFF. The CDR3 region has the DNA TGTGCCAGTAGTACGAGGACAGGGGGAAACAATGAGCAGTTCTTC.

About this clone: At one of its ends the junction is not consistent with the germline gene, which may arise from a read error. CDR3 sequence: CVSSITGTGSWDTQYF. The DNA for the CDR3 is TGTGTCAGCAGCATAACCGGGACAGGGAGTTGGGATACGCAGTATTTT. The chain has TRBV9 and TRBJ2-3; 9 bases are shared with TRBD1. Germline loops: CDR1 SGDLS, CDR2 YYNGEE. The CDR3 runs to 16 residues.

The V and J genes are TRBV4-2 and TRBJ1-1; D might be TRBD1 (5 bases). Per germline, CDR1 LGHNA and CDR2 YNFKEQ. The germline V and J ends were trimmed by 0 bases and 1 base, with 9 bases remaining between them. This CDR3 contains 15 residues. The CDR3 protein is CASSQDREGNTEAFF. CDR3 nucleotide sequence: TGTGCCAGCAGCCAAGACAGGGAAGGGAACACTGAAGCTTTCTTT.

The chain combines TRBV11-2 with TRBJ2-7; D is ambiguous. Between the trimmed V and J ends, which lost 4 bases and 5 bases, there was a span of 12 bases. The germline V gene encodes CDR1 SGHAT and CDR2 FQNNGV. This CDR3 has 13 residues. The CDR3 spells CASSSLGGDEQYF. As DNA, the CDR3 is TGTGCCAGCAGCTCCCTTGGTGGAGACGAGCAGTACTTC.

V and J are TRBV10-3 and TRBJ1-2; TRBD1 aligns across 8 bases. Trimming at V came to 7 bases and at J to 8 bases, leaving 9 bases not matched to a gene. The CDR3 has 13 residues. CDR1 and CDR2 (germline): ENHRY, SYGVKD. CDR3 region: CAINLDRDGGYTF. CDR3 sequence (DNA): TGTGCCATCAACTTGGACAGGGATGGCGGCTACACCTTC.

This chain joins TRBV7-2 and TRBJ2-1; no reliable D call. CDR1 is SGHTA, CDR2 FQGNSA, per germline. The CDR3 is made up of 15 amino acids. Trimming removed 5 bases from V and 6 bases from J, with 17 bases in between. Here the CDR3 reads CASSPLEPVLNEQFF. CDR3 sequence (DNA): TGTGCCAGCAGCCCCCTGGAGCCGGTGCTCAATGAGCAGTTCTTC.

The chain recombines TRBV5-1 with TRBJ1-1; D gene ambiguous. CDR1 is SGHRS and CDR2 is YFSETQ in the germline V gene. This CDR3 has 13 residues. The V end lost 0 bases, the J end lost 2 bases, and 5 bases lay between the germline ends. The CDR3 loop is CASSLGRNTEAFF. The CDR3 region has the DNA TGCGCCAGCAGCTTGGGTCGAAACACTGAAGCTTTCTTT. Full variable domain (missing parts from reference TRBV5-1 and TRBJ1-1): KAGVTQTPRYLIKTRGQQVTLSCSPISGHRSVSWYQQTPGQGLQFLFEYFSETQRNKGNFPGRFSGRQFSNSRSEMNVSTLELGDSALYLCASSLGRNTEAFFGQGTRLTVV.

This clone has just one count. The chain employs TRBV7-2 and TRBJ1-1; 11 nucleotides align to TRBD1. V dropped 3 bases and J dropped 5; count of bases not matched to a gene: 2. Germline V gene data show CDR1 as SGHTA and CDR2 as FQGNSA. CDR3 length: 14 amino acids. The CDR3 nucleotides are TGTGCCAGCAGCTTTGGACAGGGGGCAACTGAAGCTTTCTTT. It encodes CASSFGQGATEAFF. Variable domain in full (rest from reference TRBV7-2 and TRBJ1-1): GAGVSQSPSNKVTEKGKDVELRCDPISGHTALYWYRQSLGQGLEFLIYFQGNSAPDKSGLPSDRFSAERTGGSVSTLTIQRTQQEDSAVYLCASSFGQGATEAFFGQGTRLTVV.

This sequence joins TRBV19 and TRBJ2-7, with D possibly matching TRBD2 (6 bases). The CDR3 is 15 amino acids. Deletions cut 5 bases from V and 3 bases from J, with 17 bases between. Germline CDR1 reads LNHDA; CDR2 reads SQIVND (reference sequence). CDR3 DNA: TGTGCCAGTAGTTCCTCCGGGACTCAACTCTACGAGCAGTACTTC. Translated, it gives CASSSSGTQLYEQYF.

The genes are TRBV10-1 and TRBJ2-1; TRBD2 aligns across 10 bases. The CDR3 has 17 amino acids. Germline CDR1 WNHNN, CDR2 SYGVQD (reference sequence). J gave up 9 bases and V 6 bases, and 17 bases lay outside the gene matches. For the CDR3, the DNA is TGCGCCAGCAGCGACAGGACTAGCGGCCAGGGGATGGGTGAGCAGTTCTTC. It is translated as CASSDRTSGQGMGEQFF.

This clone was picked up a small number of times. DNA of the CDR3: TGTGCCAGCAGCTCTAGTGGCGAGCAGTACTTC. Amino acid sequence: CASSSSGEQYF. The chain recombines TRBV9 with TRBJ2-7; D gene unclear. Per the germline V gene, CDR1 is SGDLS and CDR2 is YYNGEE. V was trimmed by 4 bases and J by 6 bases, leaving 8 bases between them. The CDR3 length is 11 residues.

V is TRBV4-3 and J is TRBJ1-5; D might be TRBD1 (5 bases). Germline V gene lookup returns CDR1 LGHNA and CDR2 YSLEER. This CDR3 region has 15 residues. V was shortened by 3 bases and J by 0 bases, with 9 bases between the two germline ends. CDR3 in DNA: TGCGCCAGCAGCCAGAAACAGGCTAGCAATCAGCCCCAGCATTTT. It is translated as CASSQKQASNQPQHF.

The chain links TRBV4-2 to TRBJ2-7; D unresolved. The germline gives CDR1 LGHNA, CDR2 YNFKEQ. The CDR3 extends over 14 amino acids. V was trimmed by 5 bases and J by 5 bases, leaving 16 bases between them. CDR3 coding DNA: TGTGCCAGCAGCGACGTACATGAAGGACACGAGCAGTACTTC. Protein: CASSDVHEGHEQYF.

The chain uses TRBV11-2 and TRBJ2-7; 12 positions match TRBD1. The CDR3 is 18 amino acids. Trimming took 2 bases from V and 3 from J; bases not matched to a gene: 11. CDR1 and CDR2 from the germline V gene are SGHAT and FQNNGV. CDR3 coding DNA: TGTGCCAGCAGCTTACGGGACAGGGGGCGGTTCACGGACTACGAGCAGTACTTC. Its protein product is CASSLRDRGRFTDYEQYF.

This chain uses TRBV5-1 with TRBJ1-1, with 10 positions matching TRBD1. The CDR3 is 16 amino acids. Germline CDR1 SGHRS, CDR2 YFSETQ. The V segment lost 0 bases and the J segment 2 bases; nucleotides outside the gene matches: 4. Here the CDR3 DNA reads TGCGCCAGCAGCTTGGGCGGGACAGGGGATAACACTGAAGCTTTCTTT. This encodes CASSLGGTGDNTEAFF.

The genes are TRBV6-1 and TRBJ2-1, with D unresolved. The V gene's germline CDR1 is MNHNS and CDR2 SASEGT. The germline V and J ends were trimmed by 6 bases and 4 bases, with 10 bases remaining between them. The CDR3 totals 13 residues. Here the CDR3 DNA reads TGTGCCAGCAGACTACTCCTGTACAATGAGCAGTTCTTC. It yields the protein CASRLLLYNEQFF.

This clone was detected only once. V usage is TRBV5-4 and J usage is TRBJ2-1; no clear D. This CDR3 spans 13 amino acids. Germline V lookup: CDR1 SGHNT, CDR2 YYREEE (reference sequence). V was pared by 4 bases and J by 0 bases, with 5 bases between. The CDR3 nucleotides read TGTGCCAGCAGCCATAGCTCCTACAATGAGCAGTTCTTC. Its protein product is CASSHSSYNEQFF. The full variable domain, its missing parts supplied by reference TRBV5-4 and TRBJ2-1, is ETGVTQSPTHLIKTRGQQVTLRCSSQSGHNTVSWYQQALGQGPQFIFQYYREEENGRGNFPPRFSGLQFPNYSSELNVNALELDDSALYLCASSHSSYNEQFFGPGTRLTVL.

The chain is built from TRBV5-1 and TRBJ2-2; D is possibly TRBD1 or TRBD2 (5 bases each). The CDR3 runs 14 residues. Looked up from germline, CDR1 is SGHRS and CDR2 is YFSETQ. The V end lost 1 base, the J end lost 6 bases, and 10 bases lay between the germline ends. DNA of the CDR3: TGCGCCAGCAGCTTGACAGGAGGACCCGGGGAGCTGTTTTTT. Its translation is CASSLTGGPGELFF. The full variable domain, rest sourced from reference TRBV5-1 and TRBJ2-2, is KAGVTQTPRYLIKTRGQQVTLSCSPISGHRSVSWYQQTPGQGLQFLFEYFSETQRNKGNFPGRFSGRQFSNSRSEMNVSTLELGDSALYLCASSLTGGPGELFFGEGSRLTVL.

The chain employs TRBV6-5 and TRBJ1-5; D is unresolved. This CDR3 comprises 13 residues. Trimming removed 0 bases from V and 7 bases from J, with 7 bases in between. Germline V lookup: CDR1 MNHEY, CDR2 SVGAGI. The CDR3 DNA is TGTGCCAGCAGTTACTCGGCGGGGCAGCCCCAGCATTTT. Protein: CASSYSAGQPQHF.

This clone was detected once. The chain links TRBV6-6 to TRBJ1-2; D is ambiguous. Germline lookup yields CDR1 MNHNY and CDR2 SVGAGI (reference sequence). The CDR3 has 12 residues. The V gene lost 5 bases and the J gene lost 10 bases, with 14 bases spanning the gap. CDR3 sequence: CASSPPTGDYTF. The CDR3 nucleotides are TGTGCCAGCAGTCCCCCCACGGGAGACTACACCTTC.

The CDR3: CSARGGTEAFF. CDR3 nucleotide sequence: TGCAGTGCTAGAGGAGGGACTGAAGCTTTCTTT. The genes are TRBV20-1 and TRBJ1-1; D is unclear. The CDR3 consists of 11 residues. Germline loops: CDR1 DFQATT, CDR2 SNEGSKA (reference sequence). V was shortened by 1 base and J by 5 bases, with 5 bases between the two germline ends.

The gene calls are TRBV4-1 and TRBJ1-2; no definite D call. The CDR3 runs to 15 residues. The germline V and J ends were trimmed by 2 bases and 0 bases, with 10 bases remaining between them. The germline gives CDR1 MGHRA, CDR2 YSYEKL. CDR3 in amino acids: CASSQSDFTNYGYTF. CDR3 sequence (DNA): TGCGCCAGCAGCCAATCAGATTTCACTAACTATGGCTACACCTTC.

The chain has TRBV6-1 and TRBJ1-4; possibly TRBD1 for D (6 bases). Trimming cost V 9 bases and J 3 bases, with 14 bases left between them. Germline CDR1 is MNHNS and CDR2 is SASEGT. The CDR3 has 14 amino acids. The CDR3 spells CASDTGHSNEKLFF. As DNA, the CDR3 is TGTGCCAGTGATACAGGGCACTCTAATGAAAAACTGTTTTTT.

The rearrangement links TRBV11-2 to TRBJ2-1; 9 bases map to TRBD2. CDR3 length equals 14 residues. V trimming: 3 bases; J trimming: 9 bases; junction bases outside the gene matches: 6. Germline V gives CDR1 SGHAT, CDR2 FQNNGV. CDR3: CASSFLAGAVEQFF. In DNA, the CDR3 is TGTGCCAGCAGCTTTTTAGCGGGAGCGGTTGAGCAGTTCTTC.

The chain uses TRBV18 and TRBJ1-3; D ambiguous. Per germline, CDR1 KGHSH and CDR2 LQKENI. CDR3 length: 15 residues. With 3 bases removed from V and 0 bases from J, the gap between germline ends came to 9 bases. The CDR3 reads CASSPTGTSGNTIYF. The DNA for the CDR3 is TGTGCCAGCTCACCCACCGGCACCTCTGGAAACACCATATATTTT.

The rearrangement joins TRBV18 to TRBJ2-2; 9 bases fit TRBD1. The CDR3 contains 15 residues. The germline gives CDR1 KGHSH, CDR2 LQKENI. The V segment lost 6 bases and the J segment 2 bases; nucleotides outside the gene matches: 4. This chain's CDR3 is CASSWGQGNTGELFF. The DNA for the CDR3 is TGTGCCAGCTCTTGGGGACAGGGCAACACCGGGGAGCTGTTTTTT.

V is TRBV7-3 and J is TRBJ2-3, with 7 positions matching TRBD2. This CDR3 is 17 amino acids long. With V trimmed by 2 bases and J by 4 bases, 12 bases remained unmatched. Looked up from germline, CDR1 is SGHTA and CDR2 is FQGTGA. DNA of the CDR3: TGTGCCAGCAGCTTATTCCCTGGCGGGAGAAAGCCAGATACGCAGTATTTT. Residues: CASSLFPGGRKPDTQYF.

The J gene is TRBJ1-5, the V gene TRBV28; D ambiguous. The CDR3 has 12 amino acids. V was pared by 4 bases and J by 9 bases, with 10 bases between. CDR1 MDHEN and CDR2 SYDVKM come from the germline V gene. The CDR3 loop reads CASSSAARPQHF. DNA of the CDR3: TGTGCCAGCAGTTCCGCTGCGAGGCCCCAGCATTTT.